The present T cell receptor (beta chain) was sequenced within a study of T cells in Graves' hyperthyroidism and ophthalmopathy. Amplified TCR beta CDR3 regions came from RNA transcripts. The HTBI primer set was used in a first-round RT-PCR of the TCR CDR3. TCRdb reanalysed the multiplex PCR reads using MiXCR and keeps one entry per CDR3 protein. This sample carries a few hundred thousand distinct CDR3 sequences, 46% of them seen once, and the ten largest clones take around 7.7%. Points on this clonotype: Its specificity is not known.

The study left out patients who had uncontrolled infection, other autoimmune disease, pregnancy or lactation. Germline CDR1 is DFQATT and CDR2 is SNEGSKA (reference sequence). After removal of 5 bases from V and 7 bases from J, the junction contained 13 bases not matched to a gene. The CDR3 length is 15 residues. Whole-study results and caveats: Blood also contained most expanded thyroid clonotypes above 0.001.

V usage is TRBV20-1 and J usage is TRBJ2-1; 8 nucleotides match TRBD2. This TCR came from a woman under 30 with Graves' hyperthyroidism. The material sequenced was peripheral blood or thyroid tissue (not recorded which). The CDR3 nucleotides read TGCAGTGCTCCCTCGAGCGGGAGATTTAGGAATGAGCAGTTCTTC. Translating it yields CSAPSSGRFRNEQFF.